The T cell receptor (beta chain) under discussion was sequenced for a study of shared T cell receptors in the human thymus. This CDR3 has 17 residues. CDR1 and CDR2 (germline): MDHEN, SYDVKM. V lost 5 bases, J lost 8 bases, and 17 bases stayed unmatched. Some clones are missing from TCRdb's copy, which holds only in-frame ones; the method was immunoSEQ multiplex PCR. The sample has approximately 660,000 clones, 88% seen once; the top ten hold around 0.0099%. The same sample was also studied in work on human thymus T cells. From that study: Usage of V and J genes appeared biased in thymic and blood repertoires. A high degree of thymic repertoire overlap among unrelated individuals was reported in related research.

Sample: thymocytes. This chain connects TRBV28 to TRBJ2-1, with 8 nucleotides matching TRBD1. The clonotype was recovered from a boy under three years old with a congenital heart defect. CDR3 amino acids: CASSKLAPGGFTDEQFF. The CDR3 DNA is TGTGCCAGCAGTAAACTAGCCCCAGGGGGCTTTACTGATGAGCAGTTCTTC. Combining the CDR3 with reference TRBV28 and TRBJ2-1 gives the whole variable domain DVKVTQSSRYLVKRTGEKVFLECVQDMDHENMFWYRQDPGLGLRLIYFSYDVKMKEKGDIPEGYSVSREKKERFSLILESASTNQTSMYLCASSKLAPGGFTDEQFFGPGTRLTVL.